The 26 T cell receptor beta chains listed next were all sequenced from one sample in a study of identical twins. TCRdb independently ran MiXCR on the 5' RACE reads; one entry per CDR3 protein. The repertoire holds 690,000 or so distinct CDR3 sequences, with around 8.6% as singletons. The same sample was also studied in work on yellow fever vaccine responses in identical twins.

Sequenced sample: PBMCs. The source of these receptors is a woman between 18 and 29 years old in good health.

This clonotype was counted at least ten times. The chain joins TRBV6-1 to TRBJ2-3; TRBD2 matches at 9 bases. The CDR3 extends over 16 amino acids. V lost 3 bases, J lost 11 bases, and 15 bases stayed unmatched. Germline V gives CDR1 MNHNS, CDR2 SASEGT. CDR3 bases: TGTGCCAGCAGTGAGGGACTAGCAGCCCCTCGGTATGGGCAGTATTTT. Protein: CASSEGLAAPRYGQYF.

The chain combines TRBV12-3 or TRBV12-4 with TRBJ1-5; a possible D gene is TRBD1 (5 bases). The CDR3 sequence is 17 residues long. The ends were cut back, 5 bases at V and 0 bases at J, with 17 bases in the middle. Here the CDR3 DNA reads TGTGCCAGCAGTAGCCGTACAGGCCGAATTAGCAATCAGCCCCAGCATTTT. Amino acids: CASSSRTGRISNQPQHF.

Only a few counts were recorded for this clonotype. The V and J genes are TRBV5-1 and TRBJ2-3, with 10 bases identical to TRBD1. Germline CDR1 is SGHRS and CDR2 is YFSETQ. The V segment lost 4 bases and the J segment 4 bases; nucleotides outside the gene matches: 9. This CDR3 region has 16 residues. The CDR3 sequence: CASSHGDRGIPDTQYF. DNA of the CDR3: TGCGCCAGCAGCCATGGGGACAGGGGTATCCCAGATACGCAGTATTTT.

There are many counts of this clonotype. The V and J genes are TRBV6-4 and TRBJ2-2; TRBD1 matches at 7 bases. The CDR3 sequence is 13 residues long. Trimming removed 6 bases from V and 4 bases from J; junction bases left unmatched: 2. CDR1 and CDR2 from the germline V gene are MRHNA and SNTAGT. The CDR3 loop is CASSRDSTGELFF. The CDR3 DNA sequence: TGTGCCAGCAGCAGGGACAGCACCGGGGAGCTGTTTTTT.

The sample holds a few counts of this clonotype. V usage is TRBV15 and J usage is TRBJ2-4; 9 bases fit TRBD1. Germline V lookup: CDR1 LNHNV, CDR2 YYDKDF (reference sequence). V gave up 0 bases and J gave up 4 bases; unmatched junction bases: 7. The CDR3 sequence is 17 residues long. As DNA, the CDR3 is TGTGCCACCAGCAGAGAGGACAGGGGACGGGAAAAAAACATTCAGTACTTC. Encoded protein: CATSREDRGREKNIQYF.

The chain joins TRBV5-4 to TRBJ2-3; no clear D. V lost 3 bases and J lost 0, with 8 bases in between. CDR1 and CDR2 from the germline V gene are SGHNT and YYREEE (reference sequence). CDR3 length: 14 residues. The CDR3 DNA follows: TGTGCCAGCAGCTCCTGGACCAGCACAGATACGCAGTATTTT. Translated, it gives CASSSWTSTDTQYF.

This clonotype has just a few counts. The rearrangement joins TRBV5-1 to TRBJ2-7, with 9 bases identical to TRBD1. CDR3 size: 14 residues. V was pared by 3 bases and J by 4 bases, with 5 bases of the junction left unmatched. The germline V gene has CDR1 SGHRS and CDR2 YFSETQ. This CDR3 reads CASSSTGQGYEQYF. As DNA, the CDR3 is TGCGCCAGCAGCTCCACCGGACAGGGGTACGAGCAGTACTTC.

The chain employs TRBV18 and TRBJ2-1, with a weak D call TRBD2 (6 bases). The CDR3 consists of 17 residues. Between the trimmed V and J ends, which lost 3 bases and 3 bases, there was a span of 18 bases. Per the germline V gene, CDR1 is KGHSH and CDR2 is LQKENI. In DNA, the CDR3 is TGTGCCAGCTCACCCTTAGGTTCGGGAGCCTACTACAATGAGCAGTTCTTC. It translates to CASSPLGSGAYYNEQFF.

In DNA form, the CDR3 reads TGCGCCAGCAGCCAAGCTCCCAGCGACACAGATACGCAGTATTTT. Translating gives CASSQAPSDTDTQYF. V and J are TRBV4-3 and TRBJ2-3; D call uncertain. V dropped 1 base and J dropped 2 bases, with 10 bases sitting between them. CDR1 and CDR2 (germline): LGHNA, YSLEER. The CDR3 contains 15 residues.

Only a few counts were recorded for this clonotype. The V gene is TRBV7-9, the J gene TRBJ2-2; D unclear. Looked up from germline, CDR1 is SEHNR and CDR2 is FQNEAQ (reference sequence). This CDR3 is 15 amino acids long. Trimming took 2 bases from V and 1 from J, leaving 8 bases between them. Written as DNA, the CDR3 is TGTGCCAGCAGCTTATTCAAGGGGAACACCGGGGAGCTGTTTTTT. This codes for CASSLFKGNTGELFF.

The chain recombines TRBV7-2 with TRBJ2-2, with TRBD1 matching over 8 bases. V shed 5 bases, J shed 3 bases, and the junction held 8 bases outside the gene matches. This CDR3 is 16 amino acids long. Germline loops: CDR1 SGHTA, CDR2 FQGNSA. CDR3 coding DNA: TGTGCCAGCAGCCGGACAGGGTCATGGGACACCGGGGAGCTGTTTTTT. Protein product: CASSRTGSWDTGELFF.

This clonotype was seen a handful of times. Relative to the germline gene, one junction end is altered; a read error may explain this. The chain has TRBV6-5 and TRBJ2-7; tentatively, D is TRBD1 (5 bases). Germline V lookup: CDR1 MNHEY, CDR2 SVGAGI. The CDR3 spans 15 residues. In DNA, the CDR3 is TGTGCCAACAGTTACCGCCCTGACAGTCCCTACGAGCAGTACTTC. Residues: CANSYRPDSPYEQYF.

The chain couples TRBV20-1 to TRBJ2-5, with D perhaps matching TRBD2 (5 bases). V lost 3 bases to trimming and J lost 4 bases, with 12 bases between them. The CDR3 loop spans 13 amino acids. Germline loops: CDR1 DFQATT, CDR2 SNEGSKA (reference sequence). The CDR3 reads CSARVPGRETQYF. CDR3 DNA: TGCAGTGCTAGGGTACCGGGAAGAGAGACCCAGTACTTC.

The V gene is TRBV7-2, the J gene TRBJ2-7; 10 bases align to TRBD2. V lost 10 bases to trimming and J lost 5 bases; unmatched junction nucleotides: 11. In germline, CDR1 is SGHTA, CDR2 FQGNSA. CDR3 length: 14 residues. CDR3 residues: CATAGTSATHEQYF. CDR3 in DNA: TGTGCCACCGCGGGGACTAGCGCCACGCACGAGCAGTACTTC.

This clonotype occurred many times. This chain connects TRBV12-3 or TRBV12-4 to TRBJ1-5; 7 nucleotides line up with TRBD1. The V and J ends lost 2 bases and 6 bases, in that order; junction bases with no gene match: 7. CDR3 length equals 15 residues. The CDR3 loop is CASSLRVGGSQPQHF. The CDR3 bases are TGTGCCAGCAGTTTAAGGGTAGGGGGCAGTCAGCCCCAGCATTTT.

This clonotype was seen repeatedly, ten times or more. This chain joins TRBV12-3 or TRBV12-4 and TRBJ2-7; unclear D gene. This CDR3 is 15 amino acids long. Trimming pared 0 bases from V and 0 bases from J, leaving 9 bases between. CDR3 in amino acids: CASSLADRNSYEQYF. CDR3 bases: TGTGCCAGCAGTTTAGCGGACCGAAACTCCTACGAGCAGTACTTC.

This clonotype came up a few times. The rearrangement joins TRBV29-1 to TRBJ2-7; D is undetermined. Deletions cut 4 bases from V and 2 bases from J, with 9 bases between. This CDR3 is 12 amino acids long. Per the germline V gene, CDR1 is SQVTM and CDR2 is ANQGSEA. CDR3 loop: CSVGQYTYEQYF. The CDR3 DNA reads as TGCAGCGTTGGGCAGTATACCTACGAGCAGTACTTC.

This clonotype came up a few times. This chain joins TRBV25-1 and TRBJ2-1; the match to TRBD2 covers 9 bases. V lost 5 bases to trimming and J lost 0 bases; unmatched junction nucleotides: 5. Germline assignment: CDR1 MGHDK and CDR2 SYGVNS. CDR3 size: 16 residues. The CDR3 loop is CASSQLAGASYNEQFF. The CDR3 DNA reads TGTGCCAGCAGTCAATTAGCGGGAGCCTCCTACAATGAGCAGTTCTTC.

Only a few counts were recorded for this clonotype. CDR3 sequence reads: CASSQRAGTGDRNEQFF. For the CDR3, the DNA is TGTGCCAGCAGCCAGCGGGCAGGGACAGGTGATAGGAATGAGCAGTTCTTC. This chain links TRBV7-9 with TRBJ2-1; TRBD1 matches at 8 bases. V lost 5 bases to trimming and J lost 7 bases; unmatched junction nucleotides: 16. The CDR3 sequence is 17 residues long. The V gene's germline CDR1 is SEHNR and CDR2 FQNEAQ (reference sequence).

This clonotype was observed a handful of times. The chain combines TRBV27 with TRBJ2-3; D is unclear. Trimming left V 3 bases short and J 6 bases short, with 10 bases between. The germline gives CDR1 MNHEY, CDR2 SMNVEV (reference sequence). This CDR3 region has 13 residues. The CDR3 DNA follows: TGTGCCAGCAGTTTCTCTCCTACGGATACGCAGTATTTT. This encodes CASSFSPTDTQYF.

The rearrangement links TRBV15 to TRBJ2-7; D remains ambiguous. Germline-derived CDR1 and CDR2 are LNHNV and YYDKDF (reference sequence). This CDR3 is built from 15 residues. Between the trimmed V and J ends, which lost 5 bases and 1 base, there was a span of 15 bases. CDR3 sequence reads: CATSPGSTRSYEQYF. CDR3 coding DNA: TGTGCCACCAGCCCTGGAAGCACCCGATCCTACGAGCAGTACTTC.

This clonotype was counted only a few times. The V call is TRBV4-3, the J call TRBJ2-7; 7 bases fit TRBD1. Losses at the gene ends were 1 base for V and 4 bases for J; bases not matched to a gene: 4. Germline CDR1 LGHNA, CDR2 YSLEER. The CDR3 sequence is 14 residues long. CDR3 coding DNA: TGCGCCAGCAGCCAAGTCGTACAGGGGTACGAGCAGTACTTC. Amino acid sequence: CASSQVVQGYEQYF.

This clonotype was counted at least ten times. The chain uses TRBV10-3 and TRBJ2-3; D remains unclear. Trimming took off 6 bases at V and 2 bases at J, with 3 bases between the two ends. The CDR3 totals 11 residues. Germline V lookup: CDR1 ENHRY, CDR2 SYGVKD. The CDR3, as DNA: TGTGCCATCAGCTTCACAGATACGCAGTATTTT. This gives the protein CAISFTDTQYF.

This clonotype was picked up many times. The chain links TRBV14 to TRBJ2-1, with D tentatively TRBD2 (6 bases). Trimming removed 2 bases from V and 2 bases from J, with 13 bases in between. There are 16 residues in the CDR3. Per the germline V gene, CDR1 is SGHDN and CDR2 is FVKESK. CDR3 sequence reads: CASSQMAGTTYNEQFF. CDR3 coding DNA: TGTGCCAGCAGCCAAATGGCGGGGACCACCTACAATGAGCAGTTCTTC.

There are many counts of this clonotype. The V and J genes are TRBV29-1 and TRBJ2-7; D uncertain. The V gene lost 0 bases and the J gene lost 6 bases, with 9 bases spanning the gap. Germline CDR1 reads SQVTM; CDR2 reads ANQGSEA. This CDR3 contains 12 residues. CDR3 in amino acids: CSVEELAAEQYF. Here the CDR3 DNA reads TGCAGCGTTGAAGAACTGGCAGCCGAGCAGTACTTC.

This clonotype was counted only a few times. The chain is built from TRBV6-2 or TRBV6-3 and TRBJ2-3; TRBD2 agrees at 7 bases. J was trimmed by 4 bases and V by 5 bases; bases with no gene match: 12. Germline-derived CDR1 and CDR2 are MNHEY and SVGEGT. The length of the CDR3 is 16 residues. CDR3 sequence (DNA): TGTGCCAGCAGTACCTTTCGGGGAGGGATTTCAGATACGCAGTATTTT. Its protein is CASSTFRGGISDTQYF.